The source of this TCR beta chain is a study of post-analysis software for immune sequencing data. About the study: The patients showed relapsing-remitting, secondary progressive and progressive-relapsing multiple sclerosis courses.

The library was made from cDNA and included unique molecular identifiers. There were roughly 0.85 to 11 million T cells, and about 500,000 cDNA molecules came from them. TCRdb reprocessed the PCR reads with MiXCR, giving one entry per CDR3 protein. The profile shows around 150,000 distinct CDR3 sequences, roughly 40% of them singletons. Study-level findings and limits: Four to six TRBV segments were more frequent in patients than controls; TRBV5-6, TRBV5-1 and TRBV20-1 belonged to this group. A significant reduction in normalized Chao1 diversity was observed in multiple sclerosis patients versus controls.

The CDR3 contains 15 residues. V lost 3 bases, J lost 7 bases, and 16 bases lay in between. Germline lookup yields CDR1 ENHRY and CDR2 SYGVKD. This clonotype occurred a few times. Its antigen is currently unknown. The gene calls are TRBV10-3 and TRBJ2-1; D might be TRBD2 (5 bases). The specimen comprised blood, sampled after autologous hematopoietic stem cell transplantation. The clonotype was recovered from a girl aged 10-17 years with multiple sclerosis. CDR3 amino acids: CAISDKGERVNEQFF. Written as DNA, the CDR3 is TGTGCCATCAGTGATAAGGGAGAACGAGTGAATGAGCAGTTCTTC.